The T cell receptor beta chain described here comes from a study of blood T cell repertoires in COVID-19. The overall study: The United States, Italy and Spain were the sources of the acute and convalescent COVID-19 samples.

Participants, 18 to 89 years old, spanned under 25 US areas. Symptom resolution, clearance, or two negative PCRs marked the recovered donors of Cohort 3. Germline CDR1 is LGHDT and CDR2 is YNNKEL (reference sequence). Trimming cost V 4 bases and J 2 bases; bases outside gene matches: 9. This CDR3 region has 19 residues. In the source study's methods: Using reference gene primer amplification, nucleated cell counts were estimated. The table came from immunoSEQ multiplex PCR; TCRdb's copy has only in-frame clones and leaves some out. Clone size and V and J calls were adopted from that table, with D and trimming inferred from the DNA. Of some 250,000 clones listed, roughly 85% were seen once; the top ten hold 1.5% to 2%.

Input material: PBMCs or T cells enriched from blood (not recorded which). The sequence came from a woman aged 45-60 years who had recovered from COVID-19. The chain combines TRBV3-1 (or the pseudogene TRBV3-2) with TRBJ2-6; 12 bases line up with TRBD2. The CDR3, as DNA: TGTGCCAGCAGCCGCCGCTCTCTAGCGGGAGGGCCTGGGGCCAACGTCCTGACTTTC. Translating gives CASSRRSLAGGPGANVLTF.